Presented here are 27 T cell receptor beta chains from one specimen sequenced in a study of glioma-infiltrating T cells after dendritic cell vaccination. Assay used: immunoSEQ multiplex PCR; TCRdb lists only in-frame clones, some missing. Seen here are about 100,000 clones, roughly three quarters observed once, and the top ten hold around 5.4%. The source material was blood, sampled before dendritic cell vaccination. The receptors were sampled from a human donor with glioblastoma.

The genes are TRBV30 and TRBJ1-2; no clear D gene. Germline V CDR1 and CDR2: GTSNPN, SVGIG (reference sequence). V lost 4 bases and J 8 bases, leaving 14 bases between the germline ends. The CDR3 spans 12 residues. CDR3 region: CAWTPGAGGYTF. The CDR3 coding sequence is TGTGCCTGGACCCCCGGAGCGGGGGGCTACACCTTC. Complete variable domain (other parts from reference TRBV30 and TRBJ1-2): SQTIHQWPATLVQPVGSPLSLECTVEGTSNPNLYWYRQAAGRGLQLLFYSVGIGQISSEVPQNLSASRPQDRQFILSSKKLLLSDSGFYLCAWTPGAGGYTFGSGTRLTVV.

CDR3 DNA: TGCGCCAGCAGCGACGGACTAGCGGCCCCCTCCTACAATGAGCAGTTCTTC. Translation: CASSDGLAAPSYNEQFF. This rearrangement joins TRBV5-1 to TRBJ2-1; TRBD2 agrees at 10 bases. This CDR3 has 17 amino acids. Trimming took 4 bases from V and 0 from J; bases not matched to a gene: 7. Germline V gene data show CDR1 as SGHRS and CDR2 as YFSETQ.

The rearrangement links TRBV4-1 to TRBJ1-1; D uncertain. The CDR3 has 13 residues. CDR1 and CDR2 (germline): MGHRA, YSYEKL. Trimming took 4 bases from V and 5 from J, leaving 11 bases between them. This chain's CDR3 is CASSPLGWTEAFF. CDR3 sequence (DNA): TGCGCCAGCAGCCCCCTAGGATGGACTGAAGCTTTCTTT.

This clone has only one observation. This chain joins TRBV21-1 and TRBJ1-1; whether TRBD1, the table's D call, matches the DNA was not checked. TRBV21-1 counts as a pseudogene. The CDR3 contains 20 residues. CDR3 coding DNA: TGTGCCAGCAGCAAAGCGCGGTCAGGGATCACCCGAAAAACAAACACTGAAGCTTTCTTT. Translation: CASSKARSGITRKTNTEAFF.

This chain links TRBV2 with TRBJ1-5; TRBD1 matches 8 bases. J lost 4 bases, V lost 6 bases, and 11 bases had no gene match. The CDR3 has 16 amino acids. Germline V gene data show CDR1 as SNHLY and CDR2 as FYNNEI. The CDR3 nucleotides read TGTGCCAGCAGCGGGTTTCAGGGGGCTAAGAATCAGCCCCAGCATTTT. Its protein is CASSGFQGAKNQPQHF.

CDR3 protein: CASSLVSDRYTGELFF. The CDR3 DNA reads as TGTGCCAGCAGTTTGGTTTCGGACAGATACACCGGGGAGCTGTTTTTT. The J gene is TRBJ2-2, the V gene TRBV28, with D possibly matching TRBD1 (6 bases). Germline V gives CDR1 MDHEN, CDR2 SYDVKM. The V gene lost 3 bases and the J gene lost 3 bases, with 14 bases spanning the gap. This CDR3 spans 16 amino acids.

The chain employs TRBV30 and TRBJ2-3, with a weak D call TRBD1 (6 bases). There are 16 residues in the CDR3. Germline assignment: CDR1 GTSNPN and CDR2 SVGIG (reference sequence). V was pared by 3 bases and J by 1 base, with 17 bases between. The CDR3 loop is CAWRTGTRSGTDTQYF. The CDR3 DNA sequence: TGTGCCTGGAGGACAGGCACCCGGTCTGGCACAGATACGCAGTATTTT.

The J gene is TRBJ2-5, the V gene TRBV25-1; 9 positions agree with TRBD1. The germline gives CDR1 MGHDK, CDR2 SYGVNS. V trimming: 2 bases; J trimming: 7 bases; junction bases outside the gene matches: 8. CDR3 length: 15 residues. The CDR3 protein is CASSEAGTGIATQYF. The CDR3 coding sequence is TGTGCCAGCAGTGAAGCGGGGACAGGGATTGCGACCCAGTACTTC.

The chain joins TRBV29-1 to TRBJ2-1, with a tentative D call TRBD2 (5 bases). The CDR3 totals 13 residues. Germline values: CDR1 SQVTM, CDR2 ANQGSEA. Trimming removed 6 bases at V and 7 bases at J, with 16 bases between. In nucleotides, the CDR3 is TGCAGCGTCGGTAGCTCAAGAGGGAATGAGCAGTTCTTC. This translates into CSVGSSRGNEQFF.

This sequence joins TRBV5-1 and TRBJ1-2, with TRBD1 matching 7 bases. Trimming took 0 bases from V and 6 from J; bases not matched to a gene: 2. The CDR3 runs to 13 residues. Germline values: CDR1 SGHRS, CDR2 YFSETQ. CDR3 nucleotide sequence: TGCGCCAGCAGCTTGGAAGGGGGCAATGGCTACACCTTC. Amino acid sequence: CASSLEGGNGYTF.

The CDR3 DNA follows: TGTGCCAGCAGTTCAGGACAGGTCAAACTCAATGAGCAGTTCTTC. Its protein product is CASSSGQVKLNEQFF. The rearrangement joins TRBV6-6 to TRBJ2-1; 7 bases agree with TRBD1. V dropped 4 bases and J dropped 6; count of bases not matched to a gene: 9. The CDR3 is 15 amino acids. Germline CDR1 and CDR2: MNHNY and SVGAGI (reference sequence).

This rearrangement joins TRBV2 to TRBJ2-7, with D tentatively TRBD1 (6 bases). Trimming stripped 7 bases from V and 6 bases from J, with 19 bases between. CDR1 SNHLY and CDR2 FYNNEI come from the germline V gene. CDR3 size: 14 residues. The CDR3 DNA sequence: TGTGCCAGCACGGCTATACAGGGCGGTGGCGAGCAGTACTTC. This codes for CASTAIQGGGEQYF.

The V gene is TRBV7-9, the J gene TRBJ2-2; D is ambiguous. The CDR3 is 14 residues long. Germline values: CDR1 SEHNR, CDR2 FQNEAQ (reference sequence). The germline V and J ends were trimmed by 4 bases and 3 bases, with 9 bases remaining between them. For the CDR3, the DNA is TGTGCCAGCAGCTCCACTAAAGACACCGGGGAGCTGTTTTTT. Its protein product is CASSSTKDTGELFF. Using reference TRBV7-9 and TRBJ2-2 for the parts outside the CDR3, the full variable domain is DTGVSQNPRHKITKRGQNVTFRCDPISEHNRLYWYRQTLGQGPEFLTYFQNEAQLEKSRLLSDRFSAERPKGSFSTLEIQRTEQGDSAMYLCASSSTKDTGELFFGEGSRLTVL.

The CDR3 DNA reads TGCAGCGCCCGGACTAGCGGGGGGCCAGATACGCAGTATTTT. It is translated as CSARTSGGPDTQYF. The chain carries TRBV29-1 and TRBJ2-3; 14 bases agree with TRBD2. The ends lost 7 bases at V and 4 bases at J; junction bases unmatched: 4. The CDR3 extends over 14 amino acids. The V gene's germline CDR1 is SQVTM and CDR2 ANQGSEA.

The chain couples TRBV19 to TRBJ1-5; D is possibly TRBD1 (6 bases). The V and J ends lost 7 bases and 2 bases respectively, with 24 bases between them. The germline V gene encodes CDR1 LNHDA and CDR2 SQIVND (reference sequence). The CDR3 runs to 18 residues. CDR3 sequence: CASKTRRRQVARNQPQHF. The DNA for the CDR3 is TGTGCCAGTAAAACGAGAAGAAGACAGGTAGCGCGCAATCAGCCCCAGCATTTT.

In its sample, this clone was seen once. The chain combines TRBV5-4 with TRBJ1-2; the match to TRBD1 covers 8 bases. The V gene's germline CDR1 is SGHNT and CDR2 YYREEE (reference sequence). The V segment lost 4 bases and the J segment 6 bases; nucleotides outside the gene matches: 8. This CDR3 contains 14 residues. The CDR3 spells CASSPKDRADGYTF. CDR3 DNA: TGTGCCAGCAGCCCAAAGGACAGGGCCGATGGCTACACCTTC.

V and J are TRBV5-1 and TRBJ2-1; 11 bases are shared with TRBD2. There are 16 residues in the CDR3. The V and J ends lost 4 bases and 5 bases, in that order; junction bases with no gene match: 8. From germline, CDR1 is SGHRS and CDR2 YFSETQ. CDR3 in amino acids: CASSAPGLAAHNEQFF. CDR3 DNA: TGCGCCAGCAGCGCACCGGGACTAGCGGCACACAATGAGCAGTTCTTC.

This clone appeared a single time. The CDR3 DNA follows: TGTGCCACGCAAGGGACAGGGCGTTCGTCGGACACTGAAGCTTTCTTT. Translation gives CATQGTGRSSDTEAFF. The chain recombines TRBV10-3 with TRBJ1-1; 9 bases line up with TRBD1. This CDR3 is 16 amino acids long. Trimming removed 10 bases from V and 3 bases from J; junction bases left unmatched: 15. Germline assignment: CDR1 ENHRY and CDR2 SYGVKD.

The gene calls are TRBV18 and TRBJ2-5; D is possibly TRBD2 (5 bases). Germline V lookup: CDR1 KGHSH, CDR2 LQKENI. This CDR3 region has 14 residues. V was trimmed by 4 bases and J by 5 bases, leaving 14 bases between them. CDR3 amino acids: CASSRTSGSETQYF. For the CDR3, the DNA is TGTGCCAGCTCACGGACCTCGGGGTCGGAGACCCAGTACTTC.

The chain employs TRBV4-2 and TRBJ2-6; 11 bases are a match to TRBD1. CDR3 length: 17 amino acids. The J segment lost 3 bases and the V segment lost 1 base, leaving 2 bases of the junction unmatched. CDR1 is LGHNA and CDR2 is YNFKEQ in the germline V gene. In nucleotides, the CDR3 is TGTGCCAGCAGCCAAGGGACAGGGGGCGGTGGGGCCAACGTCCTGACTTTC. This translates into CASSQGTGGGGANVLTF.

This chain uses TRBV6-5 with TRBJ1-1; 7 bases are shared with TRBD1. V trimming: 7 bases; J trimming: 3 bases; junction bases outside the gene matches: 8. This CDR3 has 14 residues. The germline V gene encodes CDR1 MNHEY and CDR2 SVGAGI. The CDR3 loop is CASTQGQADTEAFF. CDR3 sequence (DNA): TGTGCCAGCACCCAAGGACAGGCGGACACTGAAGCTTTCTTT.

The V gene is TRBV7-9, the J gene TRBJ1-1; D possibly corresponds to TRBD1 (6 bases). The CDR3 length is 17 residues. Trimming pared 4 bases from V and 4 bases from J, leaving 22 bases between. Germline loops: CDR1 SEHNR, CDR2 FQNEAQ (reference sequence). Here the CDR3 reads CASSSWGGLGSPTEAFF. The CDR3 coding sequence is TGTGCCAGCAGCTCATGGGGGGGGCTGGGTTCCCCCACTGAAGCTTTCTTT.

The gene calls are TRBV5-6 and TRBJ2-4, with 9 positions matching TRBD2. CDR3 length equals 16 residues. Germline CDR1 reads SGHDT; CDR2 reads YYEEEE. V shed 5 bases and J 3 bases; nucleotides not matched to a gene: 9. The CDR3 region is CASSSRLAENKNIQYF. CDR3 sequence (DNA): TGTGCCAGCAGTTCCAGACTAGCGGAGAACAAAAACATTCAGTACTTC.

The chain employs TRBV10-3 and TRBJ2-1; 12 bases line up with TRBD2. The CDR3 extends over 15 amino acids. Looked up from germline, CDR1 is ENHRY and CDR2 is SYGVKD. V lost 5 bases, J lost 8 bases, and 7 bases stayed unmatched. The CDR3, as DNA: TGTGCCATCAGTTCCCGACTAGCGGGAGAAGATGAGCAGTTCTTC. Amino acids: CAISSRLAGEDEQFF.

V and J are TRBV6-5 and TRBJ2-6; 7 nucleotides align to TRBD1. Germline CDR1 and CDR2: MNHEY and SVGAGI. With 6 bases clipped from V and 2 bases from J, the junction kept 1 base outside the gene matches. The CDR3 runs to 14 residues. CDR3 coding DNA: TGTGCCAGCAGGACAGGGCCTGGGGCCAACGTCCTGACTTTC. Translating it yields CASRTGPGANVLTF.

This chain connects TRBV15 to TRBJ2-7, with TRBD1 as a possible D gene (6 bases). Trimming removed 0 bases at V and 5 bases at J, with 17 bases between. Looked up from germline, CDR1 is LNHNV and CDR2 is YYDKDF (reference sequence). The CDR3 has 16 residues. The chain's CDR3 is CATSREGAWGGDEQYF. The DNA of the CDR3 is TGTGCCACCAGCAGAGAGGGGGCTTGGGGCGGTGACGAGCAGTACTTC.

CDR3 amino acids: CASSLAPPGTSGANTGELFF. The CDR3 coding sequence is TGCGCCAGCAGCTTGGCCCCTCCAGGGACTAGCGGGGCGAACACCGGGGAGCTGTTTTTT. This sequence joins TRBV5-1 and TRBJ2-2; 13 positions agree with TRBD2. V shed 0 bases, J shed 0 bases, and the junction held 8 bases outside the gene matches. The germline V gene has CDR1 SGHRS and CDR2 YFSETQ. The length of the CDR3 is 20 residues. The whole variable domain, filled in from reference TRBV5-1 and TRBJ2-2, reads KAGVTQTPRYLIKTRGQQVTLSCSPISGHRSVSWYQQTPGQGLQFLFEYFSETQRNKGNFPGRFSGRQFSNSRSEMNVSTLELGDSALYLCASSLAPPGTSGANTGELFFGEGSRLTVL.